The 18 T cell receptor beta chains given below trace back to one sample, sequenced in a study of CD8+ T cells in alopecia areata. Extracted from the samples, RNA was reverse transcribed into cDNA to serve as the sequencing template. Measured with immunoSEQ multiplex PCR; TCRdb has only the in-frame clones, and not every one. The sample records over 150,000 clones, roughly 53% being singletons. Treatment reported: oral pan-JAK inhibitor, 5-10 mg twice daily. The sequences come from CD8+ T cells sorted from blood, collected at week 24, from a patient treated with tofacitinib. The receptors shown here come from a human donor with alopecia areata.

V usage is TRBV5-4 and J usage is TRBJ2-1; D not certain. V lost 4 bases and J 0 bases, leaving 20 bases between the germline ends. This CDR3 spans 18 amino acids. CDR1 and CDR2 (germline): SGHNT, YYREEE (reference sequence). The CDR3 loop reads CASSPSSEPCSSYNEQFF. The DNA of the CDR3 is TGTGCCAGCAGCCCGTCGTCGGAGCCCTGCAGCTCCTACAATGAGCAGTTCTTC.

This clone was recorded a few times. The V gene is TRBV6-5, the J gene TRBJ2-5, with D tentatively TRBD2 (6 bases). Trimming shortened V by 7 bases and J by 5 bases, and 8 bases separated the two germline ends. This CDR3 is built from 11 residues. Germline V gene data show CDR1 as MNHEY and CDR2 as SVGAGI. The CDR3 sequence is CASTRGETQYF. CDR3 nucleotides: TGTGCCAGCACCCGGGGGGAGACCCAGTACTTC.

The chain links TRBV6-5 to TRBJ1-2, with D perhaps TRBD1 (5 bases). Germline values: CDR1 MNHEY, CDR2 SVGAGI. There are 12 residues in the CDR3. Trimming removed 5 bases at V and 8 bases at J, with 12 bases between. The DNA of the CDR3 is TGTGCCAGCAGTACAAGCGGGGGGGGCTACACCTTC. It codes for CASSTSGGGYTF.

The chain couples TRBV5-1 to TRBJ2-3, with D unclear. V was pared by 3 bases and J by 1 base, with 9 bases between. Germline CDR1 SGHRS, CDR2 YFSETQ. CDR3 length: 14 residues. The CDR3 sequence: CASSSSVGTDTQYF. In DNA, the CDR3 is TGCGCCAGCAGCTCGAGTGTGGGCACAGATACGCAGTATTTT.

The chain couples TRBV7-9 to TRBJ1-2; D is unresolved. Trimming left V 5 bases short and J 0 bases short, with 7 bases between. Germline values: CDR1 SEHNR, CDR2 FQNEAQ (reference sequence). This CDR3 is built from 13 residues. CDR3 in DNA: TGTGCCAGCAGCCGGGTCACTAACTATGGCTACACCTTC. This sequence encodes CASSRVTNYGYTF.

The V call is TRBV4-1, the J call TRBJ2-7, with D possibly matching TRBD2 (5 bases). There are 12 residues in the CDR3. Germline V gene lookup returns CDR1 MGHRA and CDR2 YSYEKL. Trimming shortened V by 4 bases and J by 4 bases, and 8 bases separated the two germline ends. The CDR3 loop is CASSPPGYEQYF. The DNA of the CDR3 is TGCGCCAGCAGCCCGCCGGGGTACGAGCAGTACTTC.

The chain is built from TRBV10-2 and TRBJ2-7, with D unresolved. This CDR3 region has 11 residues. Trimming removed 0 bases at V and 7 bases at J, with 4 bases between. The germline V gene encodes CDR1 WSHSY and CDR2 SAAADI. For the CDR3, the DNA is TGCGCCAGCAGTGAGTCTGGGGAGCAGTACTTC. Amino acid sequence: CASSESGEQYF.

CDR3 nucleotides: TGTGCCAGCAGCTTAGGCGGGGTCAACTATGGCTACACCTTC. It codes for CASSLGGVNYGYTF. V and J are TRBV13 and TRBJ1-2; D not resolved. CDR1 and CDR2 from the germline V gene are PRHDT and FYEKMQ (reference sequence). The CDR3 length is 14 residues. Trimming pared 0 bases from V and 2 bases from J, leaving 7 bases between.

The CDR3: CASSLWGRHYEQYF. The CDR3 nucleotides are TGTGCCAGCAGCTTGTGGGGACGGCACTACGAGCAGTACTTC. The chain carries TRBV5-6 and TRBJ2-7; TRBD1 or TRBD2 may be the D gene (5 bases each). Trimming left V 1 base short and J 3 bases short, with 11 bases between. CDR1 and CDR2 (germline): SGHDT, YYEEEE. The CDR3 is made up of 14 amino acids.

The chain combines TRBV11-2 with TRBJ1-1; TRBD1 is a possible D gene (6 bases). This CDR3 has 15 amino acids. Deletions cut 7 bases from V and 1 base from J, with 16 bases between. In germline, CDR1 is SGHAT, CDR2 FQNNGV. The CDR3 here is CASTSFGGRNTEAFF. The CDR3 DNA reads TGTGCCAGCACCTCGTTTGGGGGCAGGAACACTGAAGCTTTCTTT. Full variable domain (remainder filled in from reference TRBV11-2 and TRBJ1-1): EAGVAQSPRYKIIEKRQSVAFWCNPISGHATLYWYQQILGQGPKLLIQFQNNGVVDDSQLPKDRFSAERLKGVDSTLKIQPAKLEDSAVYLCASTSFGGRNTEAFFGQGTRLTVV.

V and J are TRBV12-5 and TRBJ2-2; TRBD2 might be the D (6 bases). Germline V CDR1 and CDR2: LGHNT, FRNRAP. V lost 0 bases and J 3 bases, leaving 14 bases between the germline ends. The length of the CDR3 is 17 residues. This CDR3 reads CASGLVRVGGDTGELFF. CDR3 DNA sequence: TGTGCTAGTGGTTTGGTACGAGTCGGAGGGGACACCGGGGAGCTGTTTTTT. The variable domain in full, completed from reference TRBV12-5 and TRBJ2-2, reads DARVTQTPRHKVTEMGQEVTMRCQPILGHNTVFWYRQTMMQGLELLAYFRNRAPLDDSGMPKDRFSAEMPDATLATLKIQPSEPRDSAVYFCASGLVRVGGDTGELFFGEGSRLTVL.

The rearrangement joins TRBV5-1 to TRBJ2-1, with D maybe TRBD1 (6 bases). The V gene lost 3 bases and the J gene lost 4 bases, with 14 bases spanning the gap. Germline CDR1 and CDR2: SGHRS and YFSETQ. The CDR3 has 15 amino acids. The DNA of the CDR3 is TGCGCCAGCAGCTACCCCGGGACAAAATACAATGAGCAGTTCTTC. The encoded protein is CASSYPGTKYNEQFF. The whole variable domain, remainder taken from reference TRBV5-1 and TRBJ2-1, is KAGVTQTPRYLIKTRGQQVTLSCSPISGHRSVSWYQQTPGQGLQFLFEYFSETQRNKGNFPGRFSGRQFSNSRSEMNVSTLELGDSALYLCASSYPGTKYNEQFFGPGTRLTVL.

The CDR3 protein is CASSPASGRNPYNEQFF. The DNA for the CDR3 is TGTGCCAGCAGTCCAGCCTCGGGGCGCAATCCCTACAATGAGCAGTTCTTC. The chain joins TRBV27 to TRBJ2-1; either TRBD1 or TRBD2 may supply D (5 bases each). From germline, CDR1 is MNHEY and CDR2 SMNVEV (reference sequence). CDR3 length equals 17 residues. Trimming took 5 bases from V and 2 from J, leaving 19 bases between them.

For the CDR3, the DNA is TGTGCCAGCAGATCGACCGGGACAGGGCTACTATCCAATGAGCAGTTCTTC. This encodes CASRSTGTGLLSNEQFF. The chain has TRBV11-2 and TRBJ2-1; the match to TRBD1 covers 9 bases. V dropped 6 bases and J dropped 6; count of bases not matched to a gene: 15. CDR3 length: 17 residues. Germline lookup yields CDR1 SGHAT and CDR2 FQNNGV.

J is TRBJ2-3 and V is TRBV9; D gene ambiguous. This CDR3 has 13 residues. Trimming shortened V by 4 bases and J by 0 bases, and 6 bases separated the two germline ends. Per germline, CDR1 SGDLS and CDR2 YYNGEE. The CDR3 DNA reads TGTGCCAGCAGCCTGACTAGCACAGATACGCAGTATTTT. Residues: CASSLTSTDTQYF. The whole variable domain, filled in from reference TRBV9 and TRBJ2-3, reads DSGVTQTPKHLITATGQRVTLRCSPRSGDLSVYWYQQSLDQGLQFLIQYYNGEERAKGNILERFSAQQFPDLHSELNLSSLELGDSALYFCASSLTSTDTQYFGPGTRLTVL.

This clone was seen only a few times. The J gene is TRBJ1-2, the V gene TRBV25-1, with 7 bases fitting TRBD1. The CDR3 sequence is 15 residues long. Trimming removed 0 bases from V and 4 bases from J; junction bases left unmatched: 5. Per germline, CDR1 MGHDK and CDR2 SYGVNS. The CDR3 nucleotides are TGTGCCAGCAGTGAATACGACAGGGACCTCTATGGCTACACCTTC. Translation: CASSEYDRDLYGYTF.

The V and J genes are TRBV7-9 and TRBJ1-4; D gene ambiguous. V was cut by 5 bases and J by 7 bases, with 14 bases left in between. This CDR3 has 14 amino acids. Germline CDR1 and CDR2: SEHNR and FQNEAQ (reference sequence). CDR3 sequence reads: CASSPPGMAEKLFF. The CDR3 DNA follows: TGTGCCAGCAGCCCACCGGGTATGGCTGAAAAACTGTTTTTT.

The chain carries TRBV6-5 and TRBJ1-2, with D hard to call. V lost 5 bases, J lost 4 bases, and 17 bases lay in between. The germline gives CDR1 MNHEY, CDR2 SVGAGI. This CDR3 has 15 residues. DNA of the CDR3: TGTGCCAGCAGTCTCCCCCGGACTGCTGGCTATGGCTACACCTTC. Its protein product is CASSLPRTAGYGYTF.